This T cell receptor (beta chain) was captured by sequencing in a study of blood T cell repertoires in COVID-19. For the study at large: Sources were T cells, B-cell-depleted T cells, or PBMCs; the material itself was cDNA or gDNA.

Between the trimmed V and J ends, which lost 5 bases and 7 bases, there was a span of 18 bases. Germline V gene sequence: CDR1 MNHEY, CDR2 SMNVEV (reference sequence). This CDR3 spans 15 amino acids. As handled by the study authors: Quantification of nucleated cells was approximated via reference gene primer amplification. The table came from immunoSEQ multiplex PCR; TCRdb's copy has only in-frame clones and leaves some out. That table is the source of V, J and clone size, and D and trimming were worked out from the DNA. The sample lists roughly 59,000 clones; under 85% were seen once. This rearrangement joins TRBV27 to TRBJ1-5; a weak D match, TRBD1 (6 bases). The TCR comes from a woman between 45 and 65 years old with active or convalescent COVID-19. Sequenced sample: peripheral blood. CDR3 sequence reads: CASSISRGERQPQHF. The CDR3 DNA follows: TGTGCCAGCAGTATCTCCAGGGGAGAACGACAGCCCCAGCATTTT.